These 20 T cell receptor beta chains were all obtained from the same sample, sequenced in a study of T cell repertoires in cytomegalovirus infection. TCRdb re-analysed the reads in MiXCR, keeping a single row per CDR3 protein. The sample has about 300,000 distinct CDR3 sequences; approximately 8.9% are singletons. The sequenced sample consisted of PBMCs. Receptors originate from a human donor in good health (CMV status not recorded). Some clones in this sample may be carry-over from other donors' samples.

This clonotype was picked up many times. The chain carries TRBV29-1 and TRBJ2-1; D ambiguous. The CDR3 totals 12 residues. CDR1 is SQVTM and CDR2 is ANQGSEA in the germline V gene. V shed 6 bases and J shed 4 bases, with 10 bases lying between them. The CDR3 DNA is TGCAGCGTGGTTAGAGGTTACAATGAGCAGTTCTTC. The encoded protein is CSVVRGYNEQFF.

This clonotype came up many times. This chain joins TRBV20-1 and TRBJ2-1; TRBD1 matches 8 bases. This CDR3 region has 15 residues. The ends lost 0 bases at V and 8 bases at J; junction bases unmatched: 9. Germline lookup yields CDR1 DFQATT and CDR2 SNEGSKA (reference sequence). The CDR3 nucleotides are TGCAGTGCTAGAGATCTTGTCAGGGGGCCGGATGAGCAGTTCTTC. Its protein product is CSARDLVRGPDEQFF.

This clonotype was counted only a few times. The rearrangement joins TRBV6-4 to TRBJ1-1; perhaps TRBD1 as D (5 bases). CDR3 length: 13 residues. V gave up 5 bases and J gave up 4 bases, with 11 bases separating them. Germline V gene sequence: CDR1 MRHNA, CDR2 SNTAGT. The CDR3 protein is CASSQQGTTEAFF. The CDR3 bases are TGTGCCAGCAGTCAGCAGGGCACCACTGAAGCTTTCTTT.

This clonotype was detected ten times or more. The chain employs TRBV6-2 or TRBV6-3 and TRBJ1-3; D gene unclear. Trimming stripped 6 bases from V and 1 base from J, with 10 bases between. This CDR3 spans 14 amino acids. Germline loops: CDR1 MNHEY, CDR2 SVGEGT. CDR3 amino acids: CASRRTGSGNTIYF. The CDR3 DNA sequence: TGTGCCAGCAGAAGGACGGGATCTGGAAACACCATATATTTT.

The sample holds many counts of this clonotype. The V call is TRBV28, the J call TRBJ2-1; D is perhaps TRBD1 or TRBD2 (7 bases each). Germline assignment: CDR1 MDHEN and CDR2 SYDVKM. This CDR3 region has 15 residues. V shed 8 bases and J shed 3 bases, with 17 bases lying between them. The CDR3 nucleotides read TGTGCCAGCCTTGGGAGGGGGCCCGGCTACAATGAGCAGTTCTTC. Translation gives CASLGRGPGYNEQFF.

V is TRBV10-2 and J is TRBJ2-5; D might be TRBD1 (5 bases). V lost 0 bases and J lost 7, with 15 bases in between. CDR3 length: 15 residues. The germline CDR1 and CDR2 sequences are WSHSY and SAAADI. The CDR3 here is CASSESIQGRGTQYF. CDR3 DNA: TGCGCCAGCAGTGAGTCGATTCAGGGAAGAGGGACCCAGTACTTC.

This clonotype occurred a few times. The chain has TRBV20-1 and TRBJ2-2, with 9 bases lining up with TRBD2. This CDR3 is built from 16 residues. J lost 5 bases, V lost 0 bases, and 7 bases had no gene match. Germline V lookup: CDR1 DFQATT, CDR2 SNEGSKA (reference sequence). CDR3 sequence reads: CSARDAGGGLTGELFF. The CDR3 DNA sequence: TGCAGTGCTAGAGATGCGGGGGGGGGGTTGACCGGGGAGCTGTTTTTT.

This clonotype has at least ten counts. The chain joins TRBV15 to TRBJ1-5; D not certain. The CDR3 consists of 13 residues. Per the germline V gene, CDR1 is LNHNV and CDR2 is YYDKDF (reference sequence). V was cut by 0 bases and J by 6 bases, with 6 bases left in between. DNA of the CDR3: TGTGCCACCAGCAGAGATGGAGGTCAGCCCCAGCATTTT. Protein sequence: CATSRDGGQPQHF. The whole variable domain, filled in from reference TRBV15 and TRBJ1-5, reads DAMVIQNPRYQVTQFGKPVTLSCSQTLNHNVMYWYQQKSSQAPKLLFHYYDKDFNNEADTPDNFQSRRPNTSFCFLDIRSPGLGDTAMYLCATSRDGGQPQHFGDGTRLSIL.

The genes are TRBV20-1 and TRBJ2-5; a possible D gene is TRBD2 (5 bases). V was pared by 3 bases and J by 7 bases, with 15 bases between. There are 13 residues in the CDR3. In germline, CDR1 is DFQATT, CDR2 SNEGSKA (reference sequence). The CDR3 protein is CSARPGDRGTQYF. CDR3 DNA sequence: TGCAGTGCTAGGCCTGGAGACCGGGGGACCCAGTACTTC.

This clonotype showed up just once. V and J are TRBV12-3 or TRBV12-4 and TRBJ2-2; TRBD2 matches 15 bases. V was pared by 5 bases and J by 3 bases, with 19 bases of the junction left unmatched. This CDR3 has 22 amino acids. CDR3 bases: TGTGCCAGCAGTCGTCGTCGTCCCTGGACTAGCGGGGGGGCTCCAGACACCGGGGAGCTGTTTTTT. As protein: CASSRRRPWTSGGAPDTGELFF.

The chain couples TRBV5-5 to TRBJ1-1, with TRBD1 matching over 9 bases. The CDR3 extends over 16 amino acids. Looked up from germline, CDR1 is SGHKS and CDR2 is YYEKEE (reference sequence). V trimming: 0 bases; J trimming: 3 bases; junction bases outside the gene matches: 6. This CDR3 reads CASSLAGTGRDTEAFF. The DNA of the CDR3 is TGTGCCAGCAGCTTGGCCGGGACAGGGAGAGACACTGAAGCTTTCTTT.

This clonotype was seen repeatedly, ten times or more. This chain links TRBV6-1 with TRBJ1-5; perhaps TRBD1 as D (6 bases). Germline loops: CDR1 MNHNS, CDR2 SASEGT. CDR3 length: 14 residues. The ends were cut back, 5 bases at V and 3 bases at J, with 11 bases in the middle. In DNA form, the CDR3 reads TGTGCCAGCAGTCACCGGGACATCAATCAGCCCCAGCATTTT. Translated, it gives CASSHRDINQPQHF.

In this sample, this clonotype turned up many times. CDR3 sequence reads: CASSPGLYTGELFF. The DNA for the CDR3 is TGTGCCAGCAGCCCCGGACTATACACCGGGGAGCTGTTTTTT. The V and J genes are TRBV7-8 and TRBJ2-2; D possibly corresponds to TRBD2 (6 bases). The V end was cut by 5 bases, the J end by 3 bases, with 10 bases between. The CDR3 sequence is 14 residues long. In germline, CDR1 is SGHVS, CDR2 FQNEAQ.

This clonotype was seen at least ten times. The chain couples TRBV28 to TRBJ2-7; 7 bases match TRBD2. The CDR3 totals 17 residues. Germline CDR1 reads MDHEN; CDR2 reads SYDVKM. Germline trimming cut 5 bases from V and 3 bases from J; bases unmatched to any gene: 16. The CDR3 protein is CASSPRLAAIDFYEQYV. CDR3 bases: TGTGCCAGCAGTCCCCGTCTAGCGGCAATCGACTTCTACGAGCAGTACGTC.

This clonotype was counted only a few times. This chain links TRBV7-9 with TRBJ1-2; weak D call: TRBD1 (6 bases). V was trimmed by 4 bases and J by 2 bases, leaving 17 bases between them. The germline CDR1 and CDR2 sequences are SEHNR and FQNEAQ (reference sequence). This CDR3 region has 16 residues. CDR3 region: CASSSRTEQPNYGYTF. The CDR3 nucleotides are TGTGCCAGCAGCTCAAGGACAGAGCAACCCAACTATGGCTACACCTTC.

This clonotype was picked up many times. The chain carries TRBV25-1 and TRBJ2-2; 7 nucleotides agree with TRBD2. Germline V gene data show CDR1 as MGHDK and CDR2 as SYGVNS. The CDR3 contains 17 residues. V lost 1 base, J lost 6 bases, and 11 bases stayed unmatched. CDR3 nucleotides: TGTGCCAGCAGTGAATGGGGGGGAAAGGGGAGCCCCGGGGAGCTGTTTTTT. Translation gives CASSEWGGKGSPGELFF. Full variable domain (outside the CDR3, taken from reference TRBV25-1 and TRBJ2-2): EADIYQTPRYLVIGTGKKITLECSQTMGHDKMYWYQQDPGMELHLIHYSYGVNSTEKGDLSSESTVSRIRTEHFPLTLESARPSHTSQYLCASSEWGGKGSPGELFFGEGSRLTVL.

There are a few counts of this clonotype. The J gene is TRBJ1-1, the V gene TRBV5-6; D unresolved. Germline V gene lookup returns CDR1 SGHDT and CDR2 YYEEEE. V was cut by 0 bases and J by 0 bases, with 18 bases left in between. This CDR3 region has 18 residues. The CDR3 loop is CASSLGSGILGLNTEAFF. CDR3 DNA sequence: TGTGCCAGCAGCTTGGGTTCGGGAATACTCGGGCTGAACACTGAAGCTTTCTTT.

V is TRBV12-3 or TRBV12-4 and J is TRBJ2-3, with 8 bases aligning to TRBD2. The CDR3 spans 16 residues. V was clipped by 1 base and J by 4 bases; unmatched bases: 7. For the CDR3, the DNA is TGTGCCAGCAGTTTAGAAGTCGGGGGGGGCGCAGATACGCAGTATTTT. Its protein is CASSLEVGGGADTQYF.

The V call is TRBV20-1, the J call TRBJ2-7; TRBD1 agrees at 7 bases. Germline lookup yields CDR1 DFQATT and CDR2 SNEGSKA (reference sequence). This CDR3 is 12 amino acids long. V shed 6 bases, J shed 1 base, and the junction held 3 bases outside the gene matches. CDR3 DNA: TGCAGTGCAACAGGGGAATCCTACGAGCAGTACGTC. This gives the protein CSATGESYEQYV.

This clonotype was observed many times. This chain uses TRBV7-2 with TRBJ2-2, with 7 nucleotides matching TRBD2. The trim removed 2 bases at V and 0 bases at J, leaving 12 bases unmatched. Germline lookup yields CDR1 SGHTA and CDR2 FQGNSA. CDR3 length equals 19 residues. CDR3 amino acids: CASSLRSGAGTTNTGELFF. For the CDR3, the DNA is TGTGCCAGCAGCTTACGCAGTGGAGCGGGGACTACGAACACCGGGGAGCTGTTTTTT.